This TCR beta chain was retrieved from a study of shared clonotypes between healthy human individuals. The wider study: A donor's plate count was three for CD4 naive and three for CD4 memory; CD8 naive had two and CD8 memory one.

The data were produced by immunoSEQ multiplex PCR, yet TCRdb's version contains in-frame clones alone and is incomplete. The top ten hold about 1.1% of the sample, which has over 2 million clones, about 94% seen once. CD8 cells classed as naive were CD45RO-negative and positively selected for CCR7, excluding terminally differentiated effector memory CD45RA+ cells. V was shortened by 7 bases and J by 7 bases, with 20 bases between the two germline ends. This CDR3 spans 15 amino acids. Germline values: CDR1 LNHDA, CDR2 SQIVND (reference sequence). Sequencing was carried out using naive CD8+ T cells sorted from blood. The V call is TRBV19, the J call TRBJ2-1; D is tentatively TRBD1 or TRBD2 (7 bases each). This sequence originates from a man aged 18-30 years in good health. CDR3 residues: CASTIDREGRNEQFF. CDR3 coding DNA: TGTGCCAGTACCATAGACAGGGAGGGTAGAAATGAGCAGTTCTTC.